The 30 T cell receptor beta chains given below trace back to one sample, sequenced in a study of blood T cell repertoires in COVID-19. The repertoire was sequenced with immunoSEQ multiplex PCR; TCRdb's copy has only in-frame clones and lacks some. This table has about 350,000 clones, roughly 87% appearing once. The sequencing sample was made of PBMCs or T cells enriched from blood (not recorded which). The receptors come from a young woman who had recovered from COVID-19.

The chain uses TRBV5-1 and TRBJ2-5; no definite D call. CDR1 SGHRS and CDR2 YFSETQ come from the germline V gene. Trimming pared 4 bases from V and 5 bases from J, leaving 12 bases between. The length of the CDR3 is 13 residues. DNA for the CDR3: TGCGCCAGCAGCCGAGAAGTTTTGGAGACCCAGTACTTC. This encodes CASSREVLETQYF. Filled out from reference TRBV5-1 and TRBJ2-5, the complete variable domain reads KAGVTQTPRYLIKTRGQQVTLSCSPISGHRSVSWYQQTPGQGLQFLFEYFSETQRNKGNFPGRFSGRQFSNSRSEMNVSTLELGDSALYLCASSREVLETQYFGPGTRLLVL.

V gene TRBV18 combines with J gene TRBJ1-2; TRBD1 agrees at 12 bases. The CDR3 sequence is 16 residues long. CDR1 KGHSH and CDR2 LQKENI come from the germline V gene. Unmatched junction bases numbered 4, after V lost 1 base and J lost 4 bases. DNA of the CDR3: TGTGCCAGCTCACCACTGGGACAGGGGGCTATCTATGGCTACACCTTC. Its translation: CASSPLGQGAIYGYTF.

The chain recombines TRBV23-1 with TRBJ2-5; a weak D match, TRBD2 (6 bases). TRBV23-1 is known as an ORF, though its function is uncertain. The CDR3 loop spans 15 amino acids. With 4 bases removed from V and 3 bases from J, the gap between germline ends came to 15 bases. Written as DNA, the CDR3 is TGCGCCAGCAGTCCATACCGGACTAAAGAAGAGACCCAGTACTTC. It codes for CASSPYRTKEETQYF.

V and J are TRBV28 and TRBJ1-1; D is perhaps TRBD1 (5 bases). Trimming shortened V by 5 bases and J by 3 bases, and 16 bases separated the two germline ends. Germline CDR1 reads MDHEN; CDR2 reads SYDVKM. The CDR3 has 15 residues. The DNA for the CDR3 is TGTGCCAGCAGTGACATTGGTGGGGGGGACACTGAAGCTTTCTTT. This translates into CASSDIGGGDTEAFF. The full variable domain, with the rest looked up from reference TRBV28 and TRBJ1-1, is DVKVTQSSRYLVKRTGEKVFLECVQDMDHENMFWYRQDPGLGLRLIYFSYDVKMKEKGDIPEGYSVSREKKERFSLILESASTNQTSMYLCASSDIGGGDTEAFFGQGTRLTVV.

This clone turned up a few times. The chain carries TRBV4-1 and TRBJ2-2; D call uncertain. The length of the CDR3 is 15 residues. The germline V and J ends were trimmed by 4 bases and 1 base, with 10 bases remaining between them. Looked up from germline, CDR1 is MGHRA and CDR2 is YSYEKL. As DNA, the CDR3 is TGCGCCAGCAGCCTCATTCCGGGGAACACCGGGGAGCTGTTTTTT. Protein: CASSLIPGNTGELFF.

CDR3 amino acids: CASSPGLLSGANVLTF. CDR3 bases: TGTGCCAGCTCACCGGGACTGCTCTCTGGGGCCAACGTCCTGACTTTC. The chain uses TRBV18 and TRBJ2-6; TRBD2 might be the D (6 bases). Germline-derived CDR1 and CDR2 are KGHSH and LQKENI. Trimming took 3 bases from V and 0 from J, leaving 9 bases between them. CDR3 length equals 16 residues.

The CDR3 loop is CASSLSGGYEQYF. CDR3 coding DNA: TGTGCCAGCAGTTTAAGCGGGGGCTACGAGCAGTACTTC. V and J are TRBV12-3 or TRBV12-4 and TRBJ2-7; 8 positions agree with TRBD2. V shed 2 bases, J shed 3 bases, and the junction held 0 bases outside the gene matches. This CDR3 region has 13 residues.

Turning to this clone: Other DNA sequences from this sample encode an identical CDR3 as well. The chain uses TRBV27 and TRBJ1-6; the match to TRBD1 covers 7 bases. The germline CDR1 and CDR2 sequences are MNHEY and SMNVEV (reference sequence). Losses at the gene ends were 2 bases for V and 7 bases for J; bases not matched to a gene: 2. The CDR3 is made up of 14 amino acids. CDR3 amino acids: CASSLGQVNSPLHF. CDR3 sequence (DNA): TGTGCCAGCAGTTTAGGACAGGTCAATTCACCCCTCCACTTT.

This rearrangement joins TRBV5-5 to TRBJ1-5; D is unresolved. With 2 bases removed from V and 7 bases from J, the gap between germline ends came to 13 bases. This CDR3 spans 14 amino acids. CDR1 and CDR2 (germline): SGHKS, YYEKEE (reference sequence). The CDR3 coding sequence is TGTGCCAGCAGCTTCCTAACAGAGCGGCAGCCCCAGCATTTT. Translating it yields CASSFLTERQPQHF.

The chain recombines TRBV28 with TRBJ1-4; no firm D call. This CDR3 is 15 amino acids long. Germline V gene sequence: CDR1 MDHEN, CDR2 SYDVKM. V lost 1 base and J 7 bases, leaving 13 bases between the germline ends. CDR3 residues: CASSLLRRAGEKLFF. The CDR3 DNA is TGTGCCAGCAGTTTATTAAGGCGGGCTGGTGAAAAACTGTTTTTT.

The rearrangement uses TRBV19 and TRBJ1-3; 7 positions match TRBD1. Germline trimming cut 3 bases from V and 7 bases from J; bases unmatched to any gene: 6. CDR3 length: 14 residues. The germline CDR1 and CDR2 sequences are LNHDA and SQIVND (reference sequence). CDR3 in amino acids: CASSIRDRRNTIYF. CDR3 bases: TGTGCCAGTAGTATCCGGGACAGAAGGAACACCATATATTTT.

This chain joins TRBV28 and TRBJ1-1, with D possibly being TRBD1 (6 bases). The germline V and J ends were trimmed by 5 bases and 1 base, with 14 bases remaining between them. This CDR3 comprises 15 residues. CDR1 is MDHEN, CDR2 SYDVKM, per germline. The CDR3 nucleotides read TGTGCCAGCAGTCGGAGGGGAGGGGGGAACACTGAAGCTTTCTTT. Encoded protein: CASSRRGGGNTEAFF.

This sequence joins TRBV5-1 and TRBJ1-5, with D possibly matching TRBD1 (5 bases). The CDR3 loop spans 15 amino acids. Germline CDR1 and CDR2: SGHRS and YFSETQ. V was cut by 4 bases and J by 6 bases, with 17 bases left in between. CDR3 sequence (DNA): TGCGCCAGCAGCCCCCGTGGGGGGGACGGTCAGCCCCAGCATTTT. It encodes CASSPRGGDGQPQHF.

The rearrangement links TRBV6-2 or TRBV6-3 to TRBJ2-1, with no clear D. The germline V and J ends were trimmed by 2 bases and 6 bases, with 5 bases remaining between them. CDR3 length: 12 amino acids. Germline V gives CDR1 MNHEY, CDR2 SVGEGT. The CDR3 spells CASSYLVNEQFF. Here the CDR3 DNA reads TGTGCCAGCAGTTACCTTGTCAATGAGCAGTTCTTC.

CDR3 in DNA: TGTGCCAGCAGCTTAGATACCCGGGACACTGAAGCTTTCTTT. Its protein is CASSLDTRDTEAFF. The chain employs TRBV11-2 and TRBJ1-1; D uncertain. Germline V CDR1 and CDR2: SGHAT, FQNNGV. V was trimmed by 0 bases and J by 3 bases, leaving 8 bases between them. The CDR3 length is 14 residues.

The chain uses TRBV11-2 and TRBJ1-2; a weak D match, TRBD1 (5 bases). Germline CDR1 SGHAT, CDR2 FQNNGV. V lost 0 bases and J lost 13, with 9 bases in between. This CDR3 contains 11 residues. The CDR3 loop is CASSLDTGPTF. CDR3 in DNA: TGTGCCAGCAGCTTAGATACAGGACCCACCTTC.

The chain joins TRBV2 to TRBJ1-4; D gene uncertain. Germline CDR1 SNHLY, CDR2 FYNNEI. This CDR3 region has 16 residues. V lost 10 bases and J 0 bases, leaving 18 bases between the germline ends. The CDR3 DNA is TGTGCCACCAAGTGGCAAACCGGAGCAACTAATGAAAAACTGTTTTTT. Encoded protein: CATKWQTGATNEKLFF.

The chain has TRBV15 and TRBJ2-1; a possible D gene is TRBD2 (6 bases). This CDR3 has 17 amino acids. Trimming shortened V by 1 base and J by 2 bases, and 15 bases separated the two germline ends. Per the germline V gene, CDR1 is LNHNV and CDR2 is YYDKDF (reference sequence). The CDR3 sequence is CATSRVGGREAYNEQFF. CDR3 in DNA: TGTGCCACCAGCAGAGTCGGGGGTCGGGAAGCCTACAATGAGCAGTTCTTC.

The chain uses TRBV19 and TRBJ1-5; D is possibly TRBD1 (5 bases). Trimming pared 5 bases from V and 1 base from J, leaving 21 bases between. This CDR3 comprises 18 residues. Germline CDR1 LNHDA, CDR2 SQIVND (reference sequence). This chain's CDR3 is CASSSLLGRGRSNQPQHF. DNA of the CDR3: TGTGCCAGTAGTTCACTCCTGGGGCGGGGGAGAAGCAATCAGCCCCAGCATTTT.

The chain uses TRBV4-2 and TRBJ1-6; TRBD1 might be the D (5 bases). This CDR3 is built from 17 residues. Trimming took 1 base from V and 5 from J, leaving 15 bases between them. CDR1 and CDR2 (germline): LGHNA, YNFKEQ. The CDR3 sequence: CASSQVPGKRDNSPLHF. The CDR3 bases are TGTGCCAGCAGCCAAGTCCCAGGGAAAAGGGATAATTCACCCCTCCACTTT.

This CDR3 is CASSDRRGYGYTF. The CDR3 region has the DNA TGTGCCAGTAGCGACCGAAGGGGCTATGGCTACACCTTC. This chain connects TRBV19 to TRBJ1-2, with D possibly TRBD1 on 5 matching bases. Trimming shortened V by 6 bases and J by 4 bases, and 12 bases separated the two germline ends. The CDR3 is made up of 13 amino acids. CDR1 LNHDA and CDR2 SQIVND come from the germline V gene (reference sequence).

The V and J genes are TRBV5-1 and TRBJ2-3; a weak D match, TRBD2 (6 bases). Trimming removed 2 bases at V and 0 bases at J, with 10 bases between. The germline gives CDR1 SGHRS, CDR2 YFSETQ. The CDR3 sequence is 15 residues long. CDR3 DNA sequence: TGCGCCAGCAGCTTTGGTAGCGGAAGCACAGATACGCAGTATTTT. Protein sequence: CASSFGSGSTDTQYF.

This clone was counted a few times. CDR3 region: CASHAGQDNQPQHF. For the CDR3, the DNA is TGCGCCAGCCACGCCGGACAAGACAATCAGCCCCAGCATTTT. The gene calls are TRBV10-2 and TRBJ1-5; maybe TRBD1 (5 bases). The CDR3 has 14 residues. V gave up 8 bases and J gave up 3 bases, with 14 bases separating them. Germline V CDR1 and CDR2: WSHSY, SAAADI.

To note about this clone: Other DNA sequences within the sample encode an identical CDR3. V is TRBV6-5 and J is TRBJ2-7, with unresolved D. Trimming shortened V by 0 bases and J by 1 base, and 7 bases separated the two germline ends. Germline-derived CDR1 and CDR2 are MNHEY and SVGAGI. This CDR3 comprises 14 residues. The DNA of the CDR3 is TGTGCCAGCAGTTACTCGGGCAGTTCCTACGAGCAGTACTTC. Its translation is CASSYSGSSYEQYF.

Only a few counts were recorded for this clone. V is TRBV30 and J is TRBJ1-5; TRBD1 agrees at 10 bases. Germline loops: CDR1 GTSNPN, CDR2 SVGIG (reference sequence). J gave up 8 bases and V 2 bases, and 9 bases lay outside the gene matches. CDR3 length: 15 amino acids. The CDR3 coding sequence is TGTGCCTGGAGTCCCAAGACAGGGGGCTTAAAGCCCCAGCATTTT. Translation: CAWSPKTGGLKPQHF. The whole variable domain, filled in from reference TRBV30 and TRBJ1-5, reads SQTIHQWPATLVQPVGSPLSLECTVEGTSNPNLYWYRQAAGRGLQLLFYSVGIGQISSEVPQNLSASRPQDRQFILSSKKLLLSDSGFYLCAWSPKTGGLKPQHFGDGTRLSIL.

J is TRBJ1-5 and V is TRBV6-1, with D tentatively TRBD1 (6 bases). The CDR3 extends over 16 amino acids. Trimming shortened V by 2 bases and J by 2 bases, and 13 bases separated the two germline ends. Per germline, CDR1 MNHNS and CDR2 SASEGT. CDR3 sequence reads: CASSEWRGRGNQPQHF. In nucleotides, the CDR3 is TGTGCCAGCAGTGAATGGCGGGGGCGCGGCAATCAGCCCCAGCATTTT.

This CDR3 reads CAWRDSVNTEAFF. CDR3 in DNA: TGTGCCTGGAGGGACAGCGTGAACACTGAAGCTTTCTTT. The chain carries TRBV30 and TRBJ1-1; tentative D call: TRBD1 (6 bases). The CDR3 runs 13 residues. The ends were cut back, 3 bases at V and 0 bases at J, with 8 bases in the middle. The germline V gene encodes CDR1 GTSNPN and CDR2 SVGIG (reference sequence).

V usage is TRBV10-1 and J usage is TRBJ2-1; the match to TRBD2 covers 9 bases. CDR3 length equals 16 residues. Germline CDR1 and CDR2: WNHNN and SYGVQD (reference sequence). J gave up 8 bases and V 0 bases, and 8 bases lay outside the gene matches. CDR3 bases: TGCGCCAGCAGTGAGTCTACGCGGGGGGGCGTTTATGAGCAGTTCTTC. Translation: CASSESTRGGVYEQFF.

The genes are TRBV18 and TRBJ2-1, with TRBD1 matching over 7 bases. Trimming took 5 bases from V and 4 from J; bases not matched to a gene: 2. The CDR3 covers 13 residues. CDR1 KGHSH and CDR2 LQKENI come from the germline V gene. The CDR3 bases are TGTGCCAGCTCAGGGACAGCTTACAATGAGCAGTTCTTC. Residues: CASSGTAYNEQFF.

CDR3 in amino acids: CASSWQRVYEKLFF. Here the CDR3 DNA reads TGTGCCAGCAGTTGGCAGAGGGTATATGAAAAACTGTTTTTT. The gene calls are TRBV28 and TRBJ1-4; no clear D. Trimming took 4 bases from V and 6 from J, leaving 12 bases between them. The CDR3 sequence is 14 residues long. Germline CDR1 and CDR2: MDHEN and SYDVKM.